Below, 20 T cell receptor beta chains from the same sample are listed, as sequenced in a study of T-cell reconstitution after alpha-beta-depleted transplantation in children (TCRdb year 2016). Receptor libraries were prepared by PCR. Sequencing relied on an Illumina HiSeq 2500. TCR libraries were prepared with molecular barcoding, using unique molecular identifiers to normalize TCRbeta repertoire quantification. TCRdb passed the public sequencing reads through fastp at Q25 and MiXCR, retaining productive beta sequences. Each CDR3 protein appears once, grouped with its most common genes and DNA. Present in this sample are roughly 220,000 distinct CDR3 sequences, around 9.7% of which were seen just once. The ten largest account for about 5.4% of the sample. This sample comprised PBMCs from the stem cell graft donor, obtained from the stem cell graft. The receptors originated from a human donor who donated a stem cell graft to a child with SCID.

The CDR3 nucleotides read TGCGCCAGCACCCCAGGGGCAGGGGGGGACACTGAAGCTTTCTTT. This translates into CASTPGAGGDTEAFF. This chain links TRBV5-1 with TRBJ1-1, with TRBD1 matching 7 bases. The CDR3 length is 15 residues. The trim removed 6 bases at V and 3 bases at J, leaving 11 bases unmatched. The germline V gene encodes CDR1 SGHRS and CDR2 YFSETQ.

At least ten counts were recorded for this clonotype. The gene calls are TRBV20-1 and TRBJ2-3, with D tentatively TRBD1 (6 bases). From germline, CDR1 is DFQATT and CDR2 SNEGSKA (reference sequence). The V end was cut by 0 bases, the J end by 7 bases, with 17 bases between. This CDR3 contains 15 residues. CDR3 bases: TGCAGTGCTAGAGATACCAGGGGATCGGTAAATACGCAGTATTTT. Protein product: CSARDTRGSVNTQYF.

This clonotype appeared many times. In DNA form, the CDR3 reads TGTGCCAGCAGCGAATCGGGCGGGGGGGCCCGGAATGAGCAGTTCTTC. This translates into CASSESGGGARNEQFF. V gene TRBV9 combines with J gene TRBJ2-1, with TRBD2 matching over 9 bases. With V trimmed by 3 bases and J by 7 bases, 11 bases remained unmatched. From germline, CDR1 is SGDLS and CDR2 YYNGEE. The CDR3 consists of 16 residues.

This clonotype showed up many times. The rearrangement links TRBV24-1 to TRBJ1-4, with 7 bases identical to TRBD1. The CDR3 is 15 amino acids. CDR1 is KGHDR and CDR2 is SFDVKD in the germline V gene. With 6 bases clipped from V and 3 bases from J, the junction kept 6 bases outside the gene matches. This CDR3 is CATSPGGDPNEKLFF. CDR3 DNA: TGTGCCACCAGTCCAGGGGGTGACCCTAATGAAAAACTGTTTTTT.

This clonotype was detected ten times or more. This chain links TRBV27 with TRBJ1-1; TRBD1 might be the D (5 bases). Germline CDR1 MNHEY, CDR2 SMNVEV (reference sequence). V dropped 5 bases and J dropped 2 bases, with 15 bases sitting between them. This CDR3 spans 15 amino acids. The CDR3 DNA reads TGTGCCAGCAGTCCCCGACAGAGGACCAACACTGAAGCTTTCTTT. Residues: CASSPRQRTNTEAFF.

This clonotype showed up many times. The rearrangement uses TRBV12-3 or TRBV12-4 and TRBJ1-3; D gene ambiguous. Trimming pared 6 bases from V and 6 bases from J, leaving 6 bases between. The length of the CDR3 is 11 residues. CDR3 protein: CASRAVNTIYF. CDR3 coding DNA: TGTGCCAGCAGGGCCGTAAACACCATATATTTT.

This clonotype was detected a few times. The rearrangement uses TRBV4-2 and TRBJ1-2; a weak D match, TRBD1 (5 bases). This CDR3 spans 15 amino acids. CDR1 LGHNA and CDR2 YNFKEQ come from the germline V gene. Trimming removed 1 base from V and 3 bases from J, with 12 bases in between. The CDR3 nucleotides read TGTGCCAGCAGCCAAGGGACATCCCTCGACTATGGCTACACCTTC. This gives the protein CASSQGTSLDYGYTF.

The sample holds many counts of this clonotype. Here the CDR3 DNA reads TGCGCCAGCAGCTTGGTGGCCAGGCGGACCTACAATGAGCAGTTCTTC. This translates into CASSLVARRTYNEQFF. The J gene is TRBJ2-1, the V gene TRBV5-1; D not resolved. Trimming left V 0 bases short and J 2 bases short, with 12 bases between. Germline V gene data show CDR1 as SGHRS and CDR2 as YFSETQ. The CDR3 extends over 16 amino acids. The whole variable domain, filled in from reference TRBV5-1 and TRBJ2-1, reads KAGVTQTPRYLIKTRGQQVTLSCSPISGHRSVSWYQQTPGQGLQFLFEYFSETQRNKGNFPGRFSGRQFSNSRSEMNVSTLELGDSALYLCASSLVARRTYNEQFFGPGTRLTVL.

This clonotype was observed at least ten times. This chain uses TRBV5-1 with TRBJ2-3; 8 bases fit TRBD2. Germline assignment: CDR1 SGHRS and CDR2 YFSETQ. This CDR3 comprises 15 residues. With V trimmed by 4 bases and J by 0 bases, 4 bases remained unmatched. CDR3 bases: TGCGCCAGCAGCAACGGGGGGGCCAGCACAGATACGCAGTATTTT. It codes for CASSNGGASTDTQYF.

This clonotype showed up many times. V usage is TRBV5-1 and J usage is TRBJ2-7, with 7 bases aligning to TRBD1. V trimming: 2 bases; J trimming: 4 bases; junction bases outside the gene matches: 6. This CDR3 has 14 amino acids. Germline CDR1 is SGHRS and CDR2 is YFSETQ. CDR3 residues: CASSFLTGNYEQYF. CDR3 bases: TGCGCCAGCAGCTTCCTGACAGGGAATTACGAGCAGTACTTC.

This clonotype was recorded at least ten times. The chain recombines TRBV7-3 with TRBJ2-2; D uncertain. CDR1 is SGHTA, CDR2 FQGTGA, per germline. This CDR3 contains 16 residues. V gave up 1 base and J gave up 2 bases, with 11 bases separating them. Written as DNA, the CDR3 is TGTGCCAGCAGCTTAATGTCCGGTCTCAACACCGGGGAGCTGTTTTTT. This codes for CASSLMSGLNTGELFF.

This clonotype was found many times. The chain joins TRBV20-1 to TRBJ2-3; 10 positions match TRBD2. This CDR3 contains 16 residues. V was clipped by 3 bases and J by 5 bases; unmatched bases: 11. Germline V gene data show CDR1 as DFQATT and CDR2 as SNEGSKA (reference sequence). CDR3 nucleotide sequence: TGCAGTGCTAGTCCCCACCTAGCGGGGGCGCAAGATACGCAGTATTTT. It is translated as CSASPHLAGAQDTQYF.

This clonotype was observed at least ten times. The V gene is TRBV29-1, the J gene TRBJ2-5; D is possibly TRBD1 or TRBD2 (5 bases each). Trimming removed 7 bases from V and 3 bases from J, with 12 bases in between. Germline V gene lookup returns CDR1 SQVTM and CDR2 ANQGSEA. The CDR3 totals 12 residues. CDR3 residues: CSAPEGKETQYF. CDR3 DNA: TGCAGCGCCCCTGAGGGGAAAGAGACCCAGTACTTC.

This clonotype appeared many times. The CDR3 here is CSVQGGRLSSTWEQYF. For the CDR3, the DNA is TGCAGCGTTCAAGGAGGCAGGCTCTCTTCTACTTGGGAGCAGTACTTC. The chain employs TRBV29-1 and TRBJ2-7; TRBD2 might be the D (5 bases). Trimming removed 5 bases at V and 7 bases at J, with 27 bases between. The CDR3 sequence is 16 residues long. Germline CDR1 and CDR2: SQVTM and ANQGSEA.

This clonotype has a count of ten or more. The chain recombines TRBV7-8 with TRBJ1-1; no firm D call. Germline V gene lookup returns CDR1 SGHVS and CDR2 FQNEAQ. Trimming removed 5 bases from V and 1 base from J, with 11 bases in between. This CDR3 region has 14 residues. CDR3 sequence reads: CASSETTANTEAFF. CDR3 coding DNA: TGTGCCAGCAGCGAGACCACAGCGAACACTGAAGCTTTCTTT.

This clonotype was recorded many times. V is TRBV27 and J is TRBJ1-2; the D gene is possibly TRBD1 (6 bases). This CDR3 has 14 amino acids. CDR1 is MNHEY, CDR2 SMNVEV, per germline (reference sequence). V was cut by 7 bases and J by 8 bases, with 20 bases left in between. The CDR3 protein is CASKGGRGAGGYTF. CDR3 sequence (DNA): TGTGCCAGCAAGGGCGGGCGGGGGGCTGGCGGCTACACCTTC.

Comments on this clonotype: This may arise from a read error, as a much more abundant clone is one base away. Since the CDR3 does not end with the conserved phenylalanine or tryptophan, this likely comes from a read error. J is TRBJ2-4 and V is TRBV3-1, with D possibly matching TRBD1 (5 bases). Trimming stripped 9 bases from V and 2 bases from J, with 14 bases between. There are 14 residues in the CDR3. Germline CDR1 reads LGHDT; CDR2 reads YNNKEL (reference sequence). The CDR3 DNA is TGTGCCAGTCGCCCTAGGGGATCCAAAAACATTCAGTACTCC. Translating gives CASRPRGSKNIQYS.

This clonotype was counted many times. A much bigger clone sits one base away, suggesting this may be a read error. The V call is TRBV5-1, the J call TRBJ1-1; D is perhaps TRBD1 (5 bases). CDR3 size: 13 residues. Per the germline V gene, CDR1 is SGHRS and CDR2 is YFSETQ. Trimming left V 0 bases short and J 4 bases short, with 7 bases between. CDR3: CASSLAGSTEAFF. CDR3 in DNA: TGCGCCAGCAGCTTGGCAGGGAGCACTGAAGCTTTCTTT.

The chain combines TRBV4-3 with TRBJ1-1, with D perhaps matching TRBD1 (6 bases). Trimming stripped 0 bases from V and 4 bases from J, with 15 bases between. The CDR3 runs to 16 residues. Germline V gene sequence: CDR1 LGHNA, CDR2 YSLEER. The CDR3 DNA is TGCGCCAGCAGCCAAGATCGGGCGTACAGGGCCACTGAAGCTTTCTTT. Its protein is CASSQDRAYRATEAFF.

This clonotype has at least ten counts. V usage is TRBV3-1 and J usage is TRBJ1-1; maybe TRBD1 (5 bases). The CDR3 runs to 13 residues. Germline V gene lookup returns CDR1 LGHDT and CDR2 YNNKEL (reference sequence). Trimming pared 1 base from V and 8 bases from J, leaving 11 bases between. The CDR3 bases are TGTGCCAGCAGCCAAGCGGCGGGGGGAGAAGCTTTCTTT. This gives the protein CASSQAAGGEAFF.